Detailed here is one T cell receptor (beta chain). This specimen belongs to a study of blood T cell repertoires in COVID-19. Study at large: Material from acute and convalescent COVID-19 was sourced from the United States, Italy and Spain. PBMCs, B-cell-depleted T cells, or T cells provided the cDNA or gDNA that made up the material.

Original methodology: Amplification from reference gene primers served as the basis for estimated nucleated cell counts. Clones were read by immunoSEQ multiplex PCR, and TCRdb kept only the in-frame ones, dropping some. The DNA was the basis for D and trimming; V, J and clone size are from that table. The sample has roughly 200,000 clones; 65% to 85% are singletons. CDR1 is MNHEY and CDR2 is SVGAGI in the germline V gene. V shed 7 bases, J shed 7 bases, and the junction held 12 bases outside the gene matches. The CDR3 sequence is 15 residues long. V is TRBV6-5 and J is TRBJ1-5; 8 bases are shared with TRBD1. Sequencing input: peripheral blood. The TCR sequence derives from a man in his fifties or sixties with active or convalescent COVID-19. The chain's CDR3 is CASNGQGATGQPQHF. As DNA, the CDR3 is TGTGCCAGCAACGGCCAGGGGGCTACGGGGCAGCCCCAGCATTTT.